This is a list of T cell receptor beta chains from one sample in a study of blood T cell repertoires in COVID-19. Method: immunoSEQ multiplex PCR; TCRdb's copy keeps in-frame clones and lacks some. The sample lists about 61,000 clones; 90% to 95% were seen once. The specimen sequenced was peripheral blood. The receptors originated from a human donor in a cohort sampled during active COVID-19. Each CDR3 is given with its conserved first and last residue. Fields, in order: J gene, V gene, D gene, clone size, CDR3 DNA, CDR3 protein. D genes are given only for firm matches. Clone size is not always given. Where it is, it says once, few, many or a class for expanded clones.

J gene: TRBJ2-6
V gene: TRBV2
D gene: .
clone size: .
CDR3 DNA: TGTGCCAGCATGGAGGATAGCTCTGGGGCCAACGTCCTGACTTTC
CDR3 protein: CASMEDSSGANVLTF

J gene: TRBJ1-2
V gene: TRBV12-3/TRBV12-4
D gene: .
clone size: .
CDR3 DNA: TGTGCCAGCAGTTTAAGGGGTGGCTACACCTTC
CDR3 protein: CASSLRGGYTF

J gene: TRBJ2-7
V gene: TRBV2
D gene: TRBD1
clone size: .
CDR3 DNA: TGTGCCAGCAGGCAGGGGGCGGAGTACTTC
CDR3 protein: CASRQGAEYF

J gene: TRBJ2-5
V gene: TRBV29-1
D gene: .
clone size: .
CDR3 DNA: TGCAGCGTTGAAGGGCTCGGGGGAGTGGGGGAGACCCAGTACTTC
CDR3 protein: CSVEGLGGVGETQYF

J gene: TRBJ2-7
V gene: TRBV29-1
D gene: .
clone size: .
CDR3 DNA: TGCAGCGCGCGACGGGACTCCTACGAGCAGTACTTC
CDR3 protein: CSARRDSYEQYF

J gene: TRBJ2-7
V gene: TRBV6-5
D gene: .
clone size: .
CDR3 DNA: TGTGCCAGCAGTTACTCGATGGGAGTCTACGAGCAGTACTTC
CDR3 protein: CASSYSMGVYEQYF

J gene: TRBJ1-1
V gene: TRBV4-3
D gene: .
clone size: .
CDR3 DNA: TGCGCCAGCAGCCTCGGGTCGATGAACACTGAAGCTTTCTTT
CDR3 protein: CASSLGSMNTEAFF

J gene: TRBJ2-5
V gene: TRBV10-3
D gene: .
clone size: .
CDR3 DNA: TGTGCCATCAGTGAGCGGGTAAAAGAGACCCAGTACTTC
CDR3 protein: CAISERVKETQYF

J gene: TRBJ1-1
V gene: TRBV5-4
D gene: .
clone size: .
CDR3 DNA: TGTGCCAGCGGGGCCCTTAACACTGAAGCTTTCTTT
CDR3 protein: CASGALNTEAFF

J gene: TRBJ1-5
V gene: TRBV30
D gene: TRBD1
clone size: .
CDR3 DNA: TGTGCCTGGAGGGAAGGACAGGGCGGGCAGCCCCAGCATTTT
CDR3 protein: CAWREGQGGQPQHF

J gene: TRBJ2-1
V gene: TRBV9
D gene: TRBD2
clone size: .
CDR3 DNA: TGTGCCAGCAGCGTAGCGAGCGGGGCCTACAATGAGCAGTTCTTC
CDR3 protein: CASSVASGAYNEQFF

J gene: TRBJ1-1
V gene: TRBV9
D gene: TRBD1
clone size: .
CDR3 DNA: TGTGCCAGCAGCACAAGGCCGGGGACAGCGGTATCAGCTTTCTTT
CDR3 protein: CASSTRPGTAVSAFF

J gene: TRBJ2-5
V gene: TRBV13
D gene: .
clone size: .
CDR3 DNA: TGTGCCAGCAGCTTAGGCCCAGGGCCGCGGGAGACCCAGTACTTC
CDR3 protein: CASSLGPGPRETQYF

J gene: TRBJ1-1
V gene: TRBV2
D gene: TRBD1
clone size: .
CDR3 DNA: TGTGCCAGCAGTTCAATTTCTCTCCGGGACAGGCAAAACACTGAAGCTTTCTTT
CDR3 protein: CASSSISLRDRQNTEAFF

J gene: TRBJ1-5
V gene: TRBV18
D gene: .
clone size: .
CDR3 DNA: TGTGCCAGCTCACCAGGTCAAGGGGATCAGCCCCAGCATTTT
CDR3 protein: CASSPGQGDQPQHF

J gene: TRBJ2-1
V gene: TRBV19
D gene: TRBD2
clone size: .
CDR3 DNA: TGTGCCAGTAGTATAAGAGGGACTAGTCCCGATGAGCAGTTCTTC
CDR3 protein: CASSIRGTSPDEQFF

J gene: TRBJ2-1
V gene: TRBV28
D gene: TRBD1
clone size: .
CDR3 DNA: TGTGCCAGCAGTACCGGGACAGGGATTTATGAGCAGTTCTTC
CDR3 protein: CASSTGTGIYEQFF

J gene: TRBJ2-5
V gene: TRBV7-9
D gene: .
clone size: .
CDR3 DNA: TGTGCCAGCAGCTTGTCTCAGACTAGAAAAGAGACCCAGTACTTC
CDR3 protein: CASSLSQTRKETQYF

J gene: TRBJ2-1
V gene: TRBV2
D gene: .
clone size: .
CDR3 DNA: TGTGCCAGCAGGCTACCCCTCACAGGCAATGAGCAGTTCTTC
CDR3 protein: CASRLPLTGNEQFF

J gene: TRBJ2-3
V gene: TRBV19
D gene: .
clone size: .
CDR3 DNA: TGTGCCAGTAGTAACGAAGCCACAGATACGCAGTATTTT
CDR3 protein: CASSNEATDTQYF

J gene: TRBJ2-1
V gene: TRBV27
D gene: TRBD2
clone size: .
CDR3 DNA: TGTGCCAGCAGTTTAGCGGGGGGTCCCTACAATGAGCAGTTCTTC
CDR3 protein: CASSLAGGPYNEQFF

J gene: TRBJ1-2
V gene: TRBV5-4
D gene: .
clone size: .
CDR3 DNA: TGTGCCAGCAGCCCCGGCGGGTCTCGTGGGGATGGCTACACCTTC
CDR3 protein: CASSPGGSRGDGYTF

J gene: TRBJ2-1
V gene: TRBV10-2
D gene: TRBD2
clone size: .
CDR3 DNA: TGCGCCAGCAGTGACCTGGAGCGGGAGATTGAGCAGTTCTTC
CDR3 protein: CASSDLEREIEQFF

J gene: TRBJ2-7
V gene: TRBV6-2/TRBV6-3
D gene: TRBD2
clone size: few
CDR3 DNA: TGTGCCAGCAGTTCCTTGGGACTAGCCGACTACGAGCAGTACTTC
CDR3 protein: CASSSLGLADYEQYF

J gene: TRBJ1-6
V gene: TRBV28
D gene: TRBD1
clone size: .
CDR3 DNA: TGTGCCAGCAGCCCTACAACCCGACGGGACAGGAATTCACCCCTCCACTTT
CDR3 protein: CASSPTTRRDRNSPLHF

J gene: TRBJ2-3
V gene: TRBV11-2
D gene: TRBD2
clone size: .
CDR3 DNA: TGTGCCAGCAGCTCCAGACTAGCGGGGGGCACAGATACGCAGTATTTT
CDR3 protein: CASSSRLAGGTDTQYF

J gene: TRBJ1-2
V gene: TRBV4-3
D gene: .
clone size: .
CDR3 DNA: TGCGCCAGCAGCCAACAGGGGCTGGGTAACTATGGCTACACCTTC
CDR3 protein: CASSQQGLGNYGYTF

J gene: TRBJ1-1
V gene: TRBV5-1
D gene: TRBD1
clone size: once
CDR3 DNA: TGCGCCAGCAGCCAGGACAGGTACACTGAAGCTTTCTTT
CDR3 protein: CASSQDRYTEAFF

J gene: TRBJ2-7
V gene: TRBV4-1
D gene: .
clone size: .
CDR3 DNA: TGCGCCAGCGCCGTGGGAGTATCGTACGAGCAGTACTTC
CDR3 protein: CASAVGVSYEQYF

J gene: TRBJ1-4
V gene: TRBV30
D gene: TRBD1
clone size: .
CDR3 DNA: TGTGCCTGGAGTGTCAAACAGGGGGCAGGGGAAAAACTGTTTTTT
CDR3 protein: CAWSVKQGAGEKLFF

J gene: TRBJ2-1
V gene: TRBV18
D gene: TRBD2
clone size: .
CDR3 DNA: TGTGCCAGCTCACCTAAGGGACTAGCGGGAGGCCGCTCCGATGAGCAGTTCTTC
CDR3 protein: CASSPKGLAGGRSDEQFF

J gene: TRBJ2-3
V gene: TRBV19
D gene: TRBD2
clone size: .
CDR3 DNA: TGTGCCAGTAGTGACAGAGCGGGAGCGGCAGATACGCAGTATTTT
CDR3 protein: CASSDRAGAADTQYF

J gene: TRBJ2-7
V gene: TRBV10-3
D gene: TRBD1
clone size: .
CDR3 DNA: TGTGCCATCAGCCCAGGGGGCGAGCAGTACTTC
CDR3 protein: CAISPGGEQYF

J gene: TRBJ1-2
V gene: TRBV5-4
D gene: TRBD1
clone size: .
CDR3 DNA: TGTGCCAGCAGCGCACAGGGGGCGGACTATGGCTACACCTTC
CDR3 protein: CASSAQGADYGYTF

J gene: TRBJ2-7
V gene: TRBV7-9
D gene: TRBD2
clone size: .
CDR3 DNA: TGTGCCAGCAGCGACCACTCTGTCGGGGCGGGGGGAAGGGGCGAGCAGTACTTC
CDR3 protein: CASSDHSVGAGGRGEQYF

J gene: TRBJ1-2
V gene: TRBV7-2
D gene: .
clone size: .
CDR3 DNA: TGTGCCAGCAGCCTGAAGTCAGGGACTAACTATGGCTACACCTTC
CDR3 protein: CASSLKSGTNYGYTF

J gene: TRBJ1-3
V gene: TRBV5-1
D gene: TRBD1
clone size: few
CDR3 DNA: TGCGCCAGCAGCCTCGTCCAACAGGGGCCTTCTGGAAACACCATATATTTT
CDR3 protein: CASSLVQQGPSGNTIYF

J gene: TRBJ2-5
V gene: TRBV19
D gene: .
clone size: .
CDR3 DNA: TGTGCCAGTAGTATAGGAGCGGTCCAAGAGACCCAGTACTTC
CDR3 protein: CASSIGAVQETQYF

J gene: TRBJ2-3
V gene: TRBV28
D gene: TRBD2
clone size: .
CDR3 DNA: TGTGCCAGCAGTTTGGCTAGCGGGTACACAGATACGCAGTATTTT
CDR3 protein: CASSLASGYTDTQYF

J gene: TRBJ2-6
V gene: TRBV6-1
D gene: TRBD2
clone size: once
CDR3 DNA: TGTGCCAGCAGTGAGGGGCTAGCGGGAGGTGCTGGGGCCAACGTCCTGACTTTC
CDR3 protein: CASSEGLAGGAGANVLTF

J gene: TRBJ2-7
V gene: TRBV19
D gene: TRBD2
clone size: .
CDR3 DNA: TGTGCCAGTAGTTCCCCGGGACTAGCGATCGAGCAGTACTTC
CDR3 protein: CASSSPGLAIEQYF

J gene: TRBJ2-1
V gene: TRBV5-1
D gene: .
clone size: .
CDR3 DNA: TGCGCCAGCATCGCCAGGGGCACATCCTACAATGAGCAGTTCTTC
CDR3 protein: CASIARGTSYNEQFF